This is a list of T cell receptor beta chains from one sample in a study of patients and donors after allogeneic stem cell transplantation. From the RT-PCR reads, TCRdb called clonotypes with MiXCR, one entry per CDR3 protein. The sample includes approximately 150,000 distinct CDR3 sequences, 37% of them seen just once. The sequencing sample was made of blood, either unsorted or a sorted T cell fraction (not recorded which). The receptors come from a human donor who was either an allogeneic HSCT recipient or a stem cell or donor lymphocyte infusion donor (not recorded which). It is not recorded whose cells these are; they may come from a transplant donor. CDR3s include the opening cysteine and the closing phenylalanine or tryptophan. The D gene is left open where the match is weak. Clone size appears in some rows only: once, few, many, or a class for an expanded clone.

j_call,clone_size,d_call,v_call,cdr3_aa,cdr3_nt
TRBJ2-4,few,NA,TRBV5-6,CASSLYGEALAKNIQYF,TGTGCCAGCAGCTTGTACGGGGAGGCTCTAGCCAAAAACATTCAGTACTTC
TRBJ2-3,NA,TRBD1,TRBV6-5,CASSYQGASTDTQYF,TGTGCCAGCAGTTACCAGGGGGCGAGCACAGATACGCAGTATTTT
TRBJ1-5,NA,NA,TRBV12-3/TRBV12-4,CASSFSPPGGNQPQHF,TGTGCCAGCAGTTTTTCCCCCCCGGGCGGCAATCAGCCCCAGCATTTT
TRBJ2-2,once,TRBD2,TRBV20-1,CSAPGLAGPAGELFF,TGCAGTGCACCGGGACTAGCGGGGCCGGCCGGGGAGCTGTTTTTT
TRBJ2-1,few,NA,TRBV9,CASSVGGDYNEQFF,TGTGCCAGCAGCGTCGGGGGCGACTACAATGAGCAGTTCTTC
TRBJ1-2,once,NA,TRBV11-2,CASSFPPRDFGGYTF,TGTGCCAGCAGCTTCCCTCCGCGGGACTTCGGCGGCTACACCTTC
TRBJ1-1,few,TRBD1,TRBV27,CASSLTGTGLTEAFF,TGTGCCAGCAGTTTAACCGGGACAGGGCTTACTGAAGCTTTCTTT
TRBJ2-5,NA,NA,TRBV28,CASSPTGREETQYF,TGTGCCAGCAGCCCCACAGGGAGAGAAGAGACCCAGTACTTC
TRBJ1-5,NA,TRBD1,TRBV6-5,CASSPLTGALNQPQHF,TGTGCCAGCAGTCCCCTCACAGGGGCCCTCAATCAGCCCCAGCATTTT
TRBJ2-3,NA,NA,TRBV20-1,CSARDGSDSRTQYF,TGCAGTGCTAGAGATGGATCAGACAGTCGCACACAGTATTTT
TRBJ1-1,NA,NA,TRBV12-3/TRBV12-4,CASSSALQREAFF,TGTGCCAGCAGCTCCGCCCTCCAGAGGGAAGCTTTCTTT
TRBJ1-6,NA,TRBD1,TRBV28,CASSPGTGGTYNSPLHF,TGTGCCAGCAGTCCCGGGACAGGGGGCACCTATAATTCACCCCTCCACTTT
TRBJ2-1,NA,NA,TRBV7-2,CASSLGIRADNEQFF,TGTGCCAGCAGCTTGGGCATCAGGGCTGACAATGAGCAGTTCTTC
TRBJ2-3,NA,TRBD2,TRBV12-3/TRBV12-4,CASNLLADFTDTQYF,TGTGCCAGCAATTTACTAGCGGACTTCACAGATACGCAGTATTTT
TRBJ1-2,NA,NA,TRBV9,CASSVATGMGGGRGYTF,TGTGCCAGCAGCGTAGCTACGGGGATGGGCGGCGGCCGGGGCTACACCTTC
TRBJ1-2,NA,NA,TRBV11-2,CASSLDIAAHGYTF,TGTGCCAGCAGCTTAGATATCGCAGCCCATGGCTACACCTTC
TRBJ2-5,NA,TRBD2,TRBV6-5,CASSPLGGGETQYF,TGTGCCAGCAGCCCGTTGGGGGGGGGAGAGACCCAGTACTTC
TRBJ1-5,many,NA,TRBV6-5,CASSYSEGQPQHF,TGTGCCAGCAGTTACTCCGAGGGCCAGCCCCAGCATTTT
TRBJ1-5,NA,TRBD1,TRBV4-1,CASSRAAGQGAGQPQHF,TGCGCCAGCAGCCGAGCTGCGGGACAGGGGGCCGGTCAGCCCCAGCATTTT
TRBJ2-3,NA,NA,TRBV5-1,CASSSLASDTQYF,TGCGCCAGCAGCTCCCTTGCGTCAGATACGCAGTATTTT
TRBJ1-5,NA,NA,TRBV12-3/TRBV12-4,CASSPAEGSPQHF,TGTGCCAGCAGTCCAGCGGAGGGGAGTCCCCAGCATTTT
TRBJ2-4,NA,NA,TRBV7-9,CASSSKGGVTNIQYF,TGTGCCAGCAGCTCTAAAGGGGGGGTAACAAACATTCAGTACTTC
TRBJ1-5,NA,TRBD1,TRBV20-1,CSASRDRGRSSNQPQHF,TGCAGTGCTAGCCGGGACAGGGGGCGGTCAAGCAATCAGCCCCAGCATTTT
TRBJ1-2,NA,NA,TRBV12-3/TRBV12-4,CASSSQGRVYTF,TGTGCCAGCAGTTCGCAGGGAAGGGTCTACACCTTC
TRBJ1-2,few,TRBD1,TRBV25-1,CASSEAATGLNYGYTF,TGTGCCAGCAGTGAAGCCGCGACAGGGCTAAACTATGGCTACACCTTC
TRBJ1-5,few,NA,TRBV4-2,CASSLDTGSQHF,TGTGCCAGCAGCCTCGACACTGGGTCCCAGCATTTT
TRBJ1-5,many,NA,TRBV12-3/TRBV12-4,CASSSESSHSNQPQHF,TGTGCCAGCAGTTCCGAGAGTAGTCATAGCAATCAGCCCCAGCATTTT
TRBJ2-3,NA,TRBD2,TRBV11-2,CASSLFGASGGKTDTQYF,TGTGCCAGCAGCTTATTTGGAGCTAGCGGGGGTAAAACAGATACGCAGTATTTT
TRBJ2-5,NA,NA,TRBV6-5,CASSYVSNQETQYF,TGTGCCAGCAGTTACGTCAGTAACCAAGAGACCCAGTACTTC
TRBJ1-6,few,NA,TRBV5-1,CASSLEQGINSPLHF,TGCGCCAGCAGCTTGGAGCAGGGGATTAATTCACCCCTCCACTTT
TRBJ1-2,few,NA,TRBV28,CASSSSEGVGYTF,TGTGCCAGTTCCTCATCGGAGGGTGTTGGCTACACCTTC
TRBJ1-1,NA,NA,TRBV4-2,CASSQSPTTEAFF,TGTGCCAGCAGCCAATCTCCGACGACTGAAGCTTTCTTT
TRBJ2-2,few,TRBD1,TRBV29-1,CSATGGPATGELFF,TGCAGCGCCACAGGGGGGCCGGCCACCGGGGAGCTGTTTTTT
TRBJ2-7,NA,TRBD1,TRBV12-3/TRBV12-4,CASRRGQLSYEQYF,TGTGCCAGCAGGAGGGGACAGCTAAGTTACGAGCAGTACTTC
TRBJ1-2,few,TRBD1,TRBV27,CASRTGPYGYTF,TGTGCCAGCAGGACAGGGCCCTATGGCTACACCTTC
TRBJ1-5,NA,NA,TRBV6-1,CASNLGTINQPQHF,TGTGCCAGCAATTTAGGGACAATCAATCAGCCCCAGCATTTT